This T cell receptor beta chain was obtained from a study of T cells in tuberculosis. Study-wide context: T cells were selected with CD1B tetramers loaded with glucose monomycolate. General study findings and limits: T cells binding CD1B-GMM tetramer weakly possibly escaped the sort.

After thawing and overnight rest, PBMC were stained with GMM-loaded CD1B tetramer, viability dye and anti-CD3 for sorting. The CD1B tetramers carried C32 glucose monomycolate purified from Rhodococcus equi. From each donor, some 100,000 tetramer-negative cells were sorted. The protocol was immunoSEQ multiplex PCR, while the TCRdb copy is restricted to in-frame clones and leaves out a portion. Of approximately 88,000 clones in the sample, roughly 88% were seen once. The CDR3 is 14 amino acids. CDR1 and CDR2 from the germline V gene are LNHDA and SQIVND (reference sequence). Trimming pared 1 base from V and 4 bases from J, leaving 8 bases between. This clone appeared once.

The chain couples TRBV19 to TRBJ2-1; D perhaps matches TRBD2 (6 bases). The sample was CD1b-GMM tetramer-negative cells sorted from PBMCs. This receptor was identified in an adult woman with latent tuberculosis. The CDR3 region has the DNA TGTGCCAGTAGTATAGGGGGGGATTACAATGAGCAGTTCTTC. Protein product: CASSIGGDYNEQFF.